This T cell receptor (beta chain) comes out of a study of cytomegalovirus exposure and HLA in healthy donors. From germline, CDR1 is SGHDN and CDR2 FVKESK. J gave up 2 bases and V 1 base, and 6 bases lay outside the gene matches. The CDR3 contains 16 residues. Use of 60 Vbeta and 13 Jbeta primers characterized the PCR. Sequenced by immunoSEQ multiplex PCR; TCRdb stores in-frame clones only, minus some. The sample lists 180,000 or so clones, 82% occurring once. In this sample, this clone turned up a few times. The chain uses TRBV14 and TRBJ2-7; 9 bases map to TRBD1. The source of this sequence is a man aged 40-55 years in good health and CMV-seronegative. The sample was PBMCs. CDR3 sequence: CASSQGPGTGPYEQYF. As DNA, the CDR3 is TGTGCCAGCAGCCAAGGCCCCGGGACAGGGCCCTACGAGCAGTACTTC.